This record looks at one T cell receptor (beta chain) sequence and its context. Its antigen is currently unknown. Here immunoSEQ multiplex PCR was the method, and the copy in TCRdb shows in-frame clones only, minus some. Among 300,000 to 400,000 clones listed, around nine tenths were seen once. As for treatment: roughly 18 received Ad26.COV2.S at low or high dose, single or two shots; a few received placebo; per-sample allocation not given. Vaccine and placebo recipients were sampled on day 63 after the first injection. These data originate in a study of Ad26.COV2.S vaccination and SARS-CoV-2 variants. Study-wide context: Of the COV1001 trial arms, the Ad26.COV2.S arm included the donor. Ad26.COV2.S, an intramuscular injection, was given once or twice 56 days apart.

Deletions cut 2 bases from V and 1 base from J, with 8 bases between. Germline V gene sequence: CDR1 SNHLY, CDR2 FYNNEI. This CDR3 spans 14 amino acids. Broader study findings: Reports say spike-specific CD8+ and CD4+ T cell responses covered substantial breadth after vaccination.

The chain links TRBV2 to TRBJ1-1; possibly TRBD1 for D (5 bases). The origin of this receptor is a person between 18 and 65 years old who received the Ad26.COV2.S COVID-19 vaccine or a placebo. Sample: peripheral blood, taken in a trial of Ad26.COV2.S vaccine versus placebo. CDR3 residues: CASSERGGNTEAFF. The DNA for the CDR3 is TGTGCCAGCAGTGAAAGGGGCGGGAACACTGAAGCTTTCTTT.